This T cell receptor beta chain was identified during a study of CD8+ T cells in alopecia areata. Study at large: Tofacitinib dosing lasted 6 to 18 months, which was then followed by 6 months off drug.

As for treatment: oral pan-JAK inhibitor, 5-10 mg twice daily. cDNA reverse transcribed from extracted RNA served as the sequencing template. Here immunoSEQ multiplex PCR was the method, and the copy in TCRdb shows in-frame clones only, minus some. This table holds 150,000 to 200,000 clones, 60% found once. Study outcomes and limitations: Among the 100 top clones, expanded CD8+ clones, like scalp clonality, were significantly decreased by tofacitinib.

This clone was counted between two and nine times. Antigen specificity is unknown. Other nucleotide sequences from this sample produce the same CDR3. CDR3 length: 13 amino acids. CDR1 is MNHEY and CDR2 is SMNVEV in the germline V gene (reference sequence). The V end was cut by 3 bases, the J end by 2 bases, with 7 bases between. The rearrangement links TRBV27 to TRBJ1-2; maybe TRBD1 (6 bases). The sequences come from CD4+ T cells sorted from blood, collected at week 24, from a patient treated with tofacitinib. The receptor's source is a human donor with alopecia areata. CDR3 residues: CASSFDRNYGYTF. The CDR3 DNA reads TGTGCCAGCAGTTTCGACAGGAACTATGGCTACACCTTC.